The 32 T cell receptor beta chains below all came from one sample that was sequenced in a study of vaccination and CD4 T cells after COVID-19. Treatment given: roughly 11-day PBMC culture with coronavirus spike peptide pools or control peptides (ViraFEST assay). Sequencing of DNA taken from cultured CD4+ T cells relied on the Oncomine TCR Beta short-read assay. TCRdb analysed the PCR reads with MiXCR anew, one entry per CDR3 protein. This sample yields fewer than 9,500 distinct CDR3 sequences, of which 45% to 65% are seen a single time; roughly half belongs to the top ten. These receptors' antigens are unknown. The sequencing input was CD4+ T cells from blood, cultured in vitro. These receptors were taken from a human donor who had recovered from COVID-19.

J is TRBJ1-1 and V is TRBV6-4; TRBD1 might be the D (5 bases). The V end was cut by 4 bases, the J end by 4 bases, with 13 bases between. Germline CDR1 MRHNA, CDR2 SNTAGT. This CDR3 has 14 amino acids. The CDR3 sequence: CASSASGGGTEAFF. CDR3 nucleotides: TGTGCCAGCAGTGCCTCCGGGGGTGGCACTGAAGCTTTCTTT.

This chain joins TRBV4-3 and TRBJ1-2, with 10 positions matching TRBD1. CDR1 is LGHNA and CDR2 is YSLEER in the germline V gene. This CDR3 is built from 17 residues. V shed 0 bases and J 9 bases; nucleotides not matched to a gene: 13. CDR3 loop: CASSQDWTGGHGFSYTF. The CDR3 DNA sequence: TGCGCCAGCAGCCAAGATTGGACAGGGGGACACGGCTTTAGCTACACCTTC.

This rearrangement joins TRBV6-2 or TRBV6-3 to TRBJ2-1; D might be TRBD2 (5 bases). The V gene lost 8 bases and the J gene lost 9 bases, with 20 bases spanning the gap. Germline CDR1 and CDR2: MNHEY and SVGEGT. CDR3 size: 14 residues. CDR3 DNA: TGTGCCAGCCGTAGCGAACTGCTCCTCGCTGAGCAGTTCTTC. As protein: CASRSELLLAEQFF.

This clonotype was counted a single time. The J gene is TRBJ1-4, the V gene TRBV25-1, with 7 bases lining up with TRBD1. This CDR3 comprises 15 residues. The germline V gene encodes CDR1 MGHDK and CDR2 SYGVNS. Trimming at V came to 5 bases and at J to 3 bases, leaving 6 bases not matched to a gene. The CDR3 here is CASSLTGTANEKLFF. The CDR3, as DNA: TGTGCCAGCAGTCTCACCGGGACAGCTAATGAAAAACTGTTTTTT.

The rearrangement links TRBV5-6 to TRBJ2-3; D uncertain. V dropped 4 bases and J dropped 4 bases, with 10 bases sitting between them. This CDR3 comprises 13 residues. In germline, CDR1 is SGHDT, CDR2 YYEEEE. CDR3 sequence: CASSRYQSDTQYF. The CDR3 DNA reads TGTGCCAGCAGCCGATACCAGTCAGATACGCAGTATTTT.

The rearrangement uses TRBV29-1 and TRBJ1-1, with 8 bases aligning to TRBD1. Germline V gives CDR1 SQVTM, CDR2 ANQGSEA. The CDR3 has 13 amino acids. V gave up 7 bases and J gave up 11 bases; unmatched junction bases: 15. The CDR3 sequence is CSARSDRGFAAFF. The CDR3 DNA reads as TGCAGCGCTAGAAGTGACAGGGGTTTCGCGGCTTTCTTT. The full variable domain, in which reference TRBV29-1 and TRBJ1-1 provide the parts outside the CDR3, is SAVISQKPSRDICQRGTSLTIQCQVDSQVTMMFWYRQQPGQSLTLIATANQGSEATYESGFVIDKFPISRPNLTFSTLTVSNMSPEDSSIYLCSARSDRGFAAFFGQGTRLTVV.

V and J are TRBV30 and TRBJ1-2; D gene ambiguous. Trimming removed 3 bases at V and 2 bases at J, with 10 bases between. The V gene's germline CDR1 is GTSNPN and CDR2 SVGIG (reference sequence). There are 13 residues in the CDR3. CDR3 residues: CAWRVTVNYGYTF. The CDR3, as DNA: TGTGCCTGGAGGGTAACGGTAAACTATGGCTACACCTTC.

V usage is TRBV19 and J usage is TRBJ1-5; D possibly corresponds to TRBD1 (5 bases). CDR3 length equals 15 residues. Germline CDR1 LNHDA, CDR2 SQIVND (reference sequence). Trimming stripped 0 bases from V and 6 bases from J, with 12 bases between. The DNA of the CDR3 is TGTGCCAGTAGTATAGAGATAGGGGTAGCTCAGCCCCAGCATTTT. This sequence encodes CASSIEIGVAQPQHF.

The sample holds a few counts of this clonotype. The rearrangement uses TRBV6-1 and TRBJ1-2; 8 nucleotides agree with TRBD1. V shed 7 bases and J 3 bases; nucleotides not matched to a gene: 4. The germline V gene encodes CDR1 MNHNS and CDR2 SASEGT. This CDR3 has 13 amino acids. Written as DNA, the CDR3 is TGTGCCAGCAAGAGGGACAGGTACTATGGCTACACCTTC. This sequence encodes CASKRDRYYGYTF.

This clonotype has just a few counts. This chain uses TRBV5-1 with TRBJ2-7; D is perhaps TRBD2 (5 bases). Germline V gene sequence: CDR1 SGHRS, CDR2 YFSETQ. The V and J ends lost 6 bases and 2 bases respectively, with 12 bases between them. The CDR3 totals 13 residues. The CDR3 bases are TGCGCCAGCAAGCAGGAGGTGGCCTACGAGCAGTACTTC. Translation gives CASKQEVAYEQYF.

The chain couples TRBV6-8 to TRBJ1-5, with 10 bases aligning to TRBD1. Germline CDR1 is MNHGY and CDR2 is SAAAGT. The CDR3 is 15 amino acids. V was pared by 6 bases and J by 4 bases, with 6 bases of the junction left unmatched. The CDR3 sequence is CASRMTGGRNQPQHF. For the CDR3, the DNA is TGTGCCAGCAGGATGACAGGGGGCCGGAATCAGCCCCAGCATTTT.

V and J are TRBV11-2 and TRBJ2-5; no firm D call. Germline V lookup: CDR1 SGHAT, CDR2 FQNNGV. CDR3 length: 12 residues. Trimming cost V 5 bases and J 2 bases, with 6 bases left between them. CDR3 bases: TGTGCCAGCAGCGCAGTACAAGAGACCCAGTACTTC. This translates into CASSAVQETQYF.

The V and J genes are TRBV18 and TRBJ1-1; D uncertain. This CDR3 is 16 amino acids long. Trimming shortened V by 2 bases and J by 0 bases, and 13 bases separated the two germline ends. Germline CDR1 is KGHSH and CDR2 is LQKENI. The CDR3 sequence: CASSPSVYEVNTEAFF. CDR3 DNA sequence: TGTGCCAGCTCACCATCGGTATATGAGGTGAACACTGAAGCTTTCTTT.

The rearrangement joins TRBV7-9 to TRBJ1-5; tentative D call: TRBD1 (6 bases). V lost 10 bases and J lost 4, with 8 bases in between. The CDR3 consists of 11 residues. Germline assignment: CDR1 SEHNR and CDR2 FQNEAQ (reference sequence). The CDR3 here is CATGANQPQHF. The CDR3 DNA reads as TGTGCCACGGGGGCGAATCAGCCCCAGCATTTT.

The CDR3 is CAWSVGRVNSPLHF. The CDR3 nucleotides are TGTGCCTGGAGTGTTGGCAGGGTAAATTCACCCCTCCACTTT. The J gene is TRBJ1-6, the V gene TRBV30; TRBD1 is a possible D gene (5 bases). From germline, CDR1 is GTSNPN and CDR2 SVGIG (reference sequence). The V end lost 0 bases, the J end lost 7 bases, and 10 bases lay between the germline ends. CDR3 length: 14 residues.

The V call is TRBV15, the J call TRBJ1-5, with 12 bases fitting TRBD1. Trimming cost V 1 base and J 3 bases; bases outside gene matches: 13. There are 20 residues in the CDR3. Germline loops: CDR1 LNHNV, CDR2 YYDKDF (reference sequence). Here the CDR3 reads CATSRVPGQGAGAINQPQHF. In nucleotides, the CDR3 is TGTGCCACCAGCAGAGTCCCGGGACAGGGGGCCGGGGCAATCAATCAGCCCCAGCATTTT. The full variable domain, completed using reference TRBV15 and TRBJ1-5, is DAMVIQNPRYQVTQFGKPVTLSCSQTLNHNVMYWYQQKSSQAPKLLFHYYDKDFNNEADTPDNFQSRRPNTSFCFLDIRSPGLGDTAMYLCATSRVPGQGAGAINQPQHFGDGTRLSIL.

The chain combines TRBV18 with TRBJ2-1; 7 bases match TRBD1. In germline, CDR1 is KGHSH, CDR2 LQKENI. This CDR3 spans 15 amino acids. Trimming at V came to 3 bases and at J to 5 bases, leaving 7 bases not matched to a gene. Here the CDR3 reads CASSPRPGQNNEQFF. CDR3 DNA sequence: TGTGCCAGCTCACCTCGACCGGGACAGAACAATGAGCAGTTCTTC.

This clonotype was found once. This chain uses TRBV18 with TRBJ2-6; no clear D gene. This CDR3 has 15 amino acids. Deletions cut 5 bases from V and 0 bases from J, with 8 bases between. CDR1 and CDR2 (germline): KGHSH, LQKENI. The CDR3 protein is CASSLRSSGANVLTF. CDR3 in DNA: TGTGCCAGCTCATTGAGAAGCTCTGGGGCCAACGTCCTGACTTTC.

The rearrangement uses TRBV11-2 and TRBJ1-6; a weak D match, TRBD1 (5 bases). CDR1 and CDR2 (germline): SGHAT, FQNNGV. Trimming stripped 1 base from V and 9 bases from J, with 16 bases between. The CDR3 sequence is 16 residues long. The CDR3 spells CASSLGPDRGGSPLHF. The CDR3, as DNA: TGTGCCAGCAGCTTAGGGCCAGACAGAGGAGGTTCACCCCTCCACTTT.

The rearrangement uses TRBV7-6 and TRBJ2-1, with D tentatively TRBD2 (8 bases). This CDR3 has 20 amino acids. Germline CDR1 is SGHVS and CDR2 is FNYEAQ. Trimming removed 2 bases at V and 8 bases at J, with 31 bases between. The CDR3 loop reads CASSLMLGGRSSGPRDEQFF. CDR3 DNA: TGTGCCAGCAGCTTAATGTTAGGGGGCCGGTCTAGCGGGCCTCGAGATGAGCAGTTCTTC.

The chain carries TRBV7-7 and TRBJ2-5; 12 bases fit TRBD2. The CDR3 totals 17 residues. V shed 5 bases and J 2 bases; nucleotides not matched to a gene: 9. The V gene's germline CDR1 is SSHAT and CDR2 FNYEAQ (reference sequence). The CDR3 DNA follows: TGTGCCAGCAGCCCTCGTTTGACTAGCGGGGGTCAAGAGACCCAGTACTTC. Translated, it gives CASSPRLTSGGQETQYF.

This chain connects TRBV20-1 to TRBJ2-3; unclear D gene. Per germline, CDR1 DFQATT and CDR2 SNEGSKA (reference sequence). Between the trimmed V and J ends, which lost 3 bases and 7 bases, there was a span of 8 bases. The CDR3 contains 11 residues. The DNA for the CDR3 is TGCAGTGCTAGCTGGCTACATACGCAGTATTTT. Its translation: CSASWLHTQYF.

V usage is TRBV9 and J usage is TRBJ1-2, with 7 bases matching TRBD1. CDR1 SGDLS and CDR2 YYNGEE come from the germline V gene. V shed 3 bases and J 1 base; nucleotides not matched to a gene: 3. CDR3 length: 14 residues. The CDR3 coding sequence is TGTGCCAGCAGCGCGGGACAGCTTAACTATGGCTACACCTTC. It specifies CASSAGQLNYGYTF. The full variable domain, in which reference TRBV9 and TRBJ1-2 provide the parts outside the CDR3, is DSGVTQTPKHLITATGQRVTLRCSPRSGDLSVYWYQQSLDQGLQFLIQYYNGEERAKGNILERFSAQQFPDLHSELNLSSLELGDSALYFCASSAGQLNYGYTFGSGTRLTVV.

In this sample, this clonotype turned up once. The V call is TRBV6-1, the J call TRBJ2-3; TRBD2 agrees at 9 bases. Trimming removed 4 bases from V and 5 bases from J; junction bases left unmatched: 10. Germline lookup yields CDR1 MNHNS and CDR2 SASEGT. CDR3 length equals 16 residues. CDR3 bases: TGTGCCAGCAGTGGAGGGGCGGGGGGGCGGTTAGATACGCAGTATTTT. It is translated as CASSGGAGGRLDTQYF.

The chain employs TRBV11-2 and TRBJ2-2; 7 positions match TRBD2. V shed 5 bases, J shed 3 bases, and the junction held 3 bases outside the gene matches. Germline CDR1 and CDR2: SGHAT and FQNNGV. The CDR3 extends over 14 amino acids. The CDR3 sequence is CASSGGGYTGELFF. CDR3 sequence (DNA): TGTGCCAGCAGCGGGGGGGGGTACACCGGGGAGCTGTTTTTT.

The rearrangement links TRBV20-1 to TRBJ2-7; possible D gene TRBD1, 6 bases. V gave up 1 base and J gave up 4 bases, with 17 bases separating them. CDR3 size: 15 residues. Germline V gene sequence: CDR1 DFQATT, CDR2 SNEGSKA (reference sequence). The CDR3 region is CSARASGGRKYEQYF. The CDR3 bases are TGCAGTGCTAGAGCTAGTGGGGGCCGAAAGTACGAGCAGTACTTC.

The rearrangement links TRBV10-3 to TRBJ2-1, with 9 bases that match TRBD2. The CDR3 extends over 13 amino acids. Germline V gives CDR1 ENHRY, CDR2 SYGVKD. V lost 9 bases and J lost 4; bases outside the gene matches: 4. CDR3 protein: CAISSGVYNEQFF. The CDR3 DNA follows: TGTGCCATTTCTAGCGGGGTGTACAATGAGCAGTTCTTC.

This clonotype was observed a handful of times. This chain uses TRBV7-2 with TRBJ1-2; unclear D gene. CDR3 length equals 14 residues. Germline V lookup: CDR1 SGHTA, CDR2 FQGNSA. The V end was cut by 7 bases, the J end by 0 bases, with 12 bases between. The CDR3 DNA sequence: TGTGCCAGCACCCTCTGGGGAGCTAACTATGGCTACACCTTC. Translated: CASTLWGANYGYTF.

The rearrangement links TRBV20-1 to TRBJ1-1; D perhaps matches TRBD1 (5 bases). CDR3 length equals 13 residues. The germline V gene has CDR1 DFQATT and CDR2 SNEGSKA (reference sequence). With 0 bases removed from V and 5 bases from J, the gap between germline ends came to 10 bases. The CDR3 loop reads CSAREMGDTEAFF. The CDR3 DNA reads TGCAGTGCTAGAGAGATGGGGGATACTGAAGCTTTCTTT.

This clonotype was counted a few times. The CDR3 DNA is TGTGCCAGCAGCCAAACACAGGGGCTCAATTCACCCCTCCACTTT. Its translation is CASSQTQGLNSPLHF. The chain has TRBV14 and TRBJ1-6, with TRBD1 identical over 7 bases. After removal of 2 bases from V and 7 bases from J, the junction contained 5 bases not matched to a gene. The CDR3 is 15 amino acids. Germline assignment: CDR1 SGHDN and CDR2 FVKESK.

This chain joins TRBV10-3 and TRBJ1-2, with TRBD1 identical over 10 bases. Trimming removed 6 bases from V and 2 bases from J; junction bases left unmatched: 6. The germline V gene encodes CDR1 ENHRY and CDR2 SYGVKD. This CDR3 is 15 amino acids long. The CDR3 DNA is TGTGCCATCAGCCCTGACAGGGGGCCAAACTATGGCTACACCTTC. It specifies CAISPDRGPNYGYTF.

This clonotype was detected a few times. The gene calls are TRBV7-6 and TRBJ1-5; D might be TRBD1 (5 bases). The germline V gene has CDR1 SGHVS and CDR2 FNYEAQ. This CDR3 is built from 14 residues. Trimming left V 5 bases short and J 0 bases short, with 8 bases between. CDR3 protein: CASSTGPSNQPQHF. The DNA of the CDR3 is TGTGCCAGCAGCACGGGACCTAGCAATCAGCCCCAGCATTTT.